This TCR beta chain came from a study of T-cell memory formation after mild COVID-19. Study at large: Across donors, TCR clusters were largely donor specific. Regarding the study as a whole: While clones contracting from day 15 to 85 were balanced between CD4 and CD8, later expanders leaned CD4+. Some responding clones appeared in pre-infection memory, suggesting cross-reactive memory joined.

The germline gives CDR1 SGHDN, CDR2 FVKESK. Trimming took 0 bases from V and 1 from J, leaving 9 bases between them. The CDR3 consists of 16 residues. Comments on this clonotype: Its specificity is not known.

From 5'RACE with constant-segment primers came TCR alpha and TCR beta cDNA libraries that carried sample barcodes and UMIs. In TCRdb, the 5' RACE reads were re-called with MiXCR into one record per CDR3 protein. The table lists around 450,000 distinct CDR3 sequences, roughly a quarter of them singletons, with about 8.7% in the top ten. This receptor was identified in an adult woman who had mild COVID-19 (a few samples of this study predate the infection). Cell type and time point are not known. The chain combines TRBV14 with TRBJ1-4, with D perhaps TRBD1 (5 bases). The material sequenced was PBMCs or a T cell subset sorted from them (not recorded which). CDR3 protein: CASSQDLGVTNEKLFF. In nucleotides, the CDR3 is TGTGCCAGCAGCCAAGATCTGGGGGTAACTAATGAAAAACTGTTTTTT.